The present T cell receptor beta chain was sequenced within a study of vaccination effects on CD4 cells after COVID-19. Within the ViraFEST assay, antigen-specific CD4+ T cells underwent expansion with viral peptide pools prior to sequencing. After less than 11 days in culture, the CD4+ T cells were isolated. Previously uninfected by SARS-CoV-2, the vaccine recipients also showed negative nucleocapsid antibodies. Using immunoSEQ multiplex PCR, the repertoire was profiled, and TCRdb retains in-frame clones only, with some absent. This sample carries roughly 65,000 clones, 76% of them seen once, and the ten largest clones take about 3%. V lost 4 bases, J lost 1 base, and 13 bases lay in between. Germline V gene lookup returns CDR1 SGHAT and CDR2 FQDESV (reference sequence). The CDR3 has 15 amino acids. As concerns this clone: As yet, its antigen is unknown.

The chain couples TRBV11-1 to TRBJ2-5, with D possibly being TRBD2 (6 bases). Sequences were derived from CD4+ T cells from PBMCs cultured with HCoV-NL63 spike peptides, sampled before COVID-19 vaccination. This TCR came from a human donor who received a COVID-19 vaccine. The CDR3 loop is CASSSRGGAQETQYF. The CDR3 DNA is TGTGCCAGCAGCTCTCGAGGCGGGGCCCAAGAGACCCAGTACTTC.